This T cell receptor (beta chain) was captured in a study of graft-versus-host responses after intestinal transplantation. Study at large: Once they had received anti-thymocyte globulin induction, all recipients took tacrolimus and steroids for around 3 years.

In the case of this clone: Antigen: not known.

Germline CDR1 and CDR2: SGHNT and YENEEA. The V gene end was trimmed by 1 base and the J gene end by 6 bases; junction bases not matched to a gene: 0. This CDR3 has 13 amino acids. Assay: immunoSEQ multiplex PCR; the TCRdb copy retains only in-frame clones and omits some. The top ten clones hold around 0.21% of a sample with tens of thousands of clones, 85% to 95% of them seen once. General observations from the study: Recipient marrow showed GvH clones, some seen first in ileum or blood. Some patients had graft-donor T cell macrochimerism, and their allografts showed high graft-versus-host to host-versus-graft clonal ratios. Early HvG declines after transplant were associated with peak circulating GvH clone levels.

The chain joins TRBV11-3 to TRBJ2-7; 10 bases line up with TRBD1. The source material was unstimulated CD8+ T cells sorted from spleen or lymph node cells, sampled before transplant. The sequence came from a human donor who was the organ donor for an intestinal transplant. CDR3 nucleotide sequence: TGTGCCAGCAGCTTAGGGACAGGGGGCGAGCAGTACTTC. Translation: CASSLGTGGEQYF.